What follows is one T cell receptor beta chain and its context. The data are from a study of control samples from healthy donors and cancer patients. The germline gives CDR1 SGHRS, CDR2 YFSETQ. CDR3 length equals 16 residues. The J segment lost 4 bases and the V segment lost 4 bases, leaving 7 bases of the junction unmatched. Clones were read by immunoSEQ multiplex PCR, and TCRdb kept only the in-frame ones, dropping some. The profile covers roughly 100,000 clones, with 85% to 90% appearing a single time and 19% taken by the ten largest. The chain carries TRBV5-1 and TRBJ2-1; 11 nucleotides align to TRBD2. Sequences were obtained from PBMCs. The receptor was isolated from a man aged 55 to 70 with lung cancer. CDR3 sequence: CASSGSGGAAYNEQFF. The CDR3 region has the DNA TGCGCCAGCAGCGGTAGCGGGGGGGCTGCATACAATGAGCAGTTCTTC.